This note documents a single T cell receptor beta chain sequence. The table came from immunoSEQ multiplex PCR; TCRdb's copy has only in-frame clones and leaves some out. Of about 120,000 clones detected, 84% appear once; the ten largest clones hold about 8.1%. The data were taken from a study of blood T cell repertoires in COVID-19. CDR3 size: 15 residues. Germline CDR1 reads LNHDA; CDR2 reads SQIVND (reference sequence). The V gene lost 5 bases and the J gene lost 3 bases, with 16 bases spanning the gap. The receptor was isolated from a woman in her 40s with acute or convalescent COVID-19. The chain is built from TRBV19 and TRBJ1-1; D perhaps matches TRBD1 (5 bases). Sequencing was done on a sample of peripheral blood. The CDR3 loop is CASSARRVSDTEAFF. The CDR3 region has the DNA TGTGCCAGTAGTGCACGCAGGGTCTCGGACACTGAAGCTTTCTTT.